The present T cell receptor (beta chain) was sequenced within a study of brain T cells in children with intractable seizures. Broader study findings: Clones missing pre-surgery may reflect undersampling of that blood sample. Patients' HCMV serostatus was unknown; virus specificity rests on CDR3 similarity alone.

Sequencing was performed with immunoSEQ multiplex PCR; in TCRdb, only in-frame clones are kept and a portion is missing. Counted here are roughly 120,000 clones, approximately 94% occurring once; the ten biggest clones make up 3.5% to 4.5%. The sequenced cases were selected for having the highest brain T cell transcript signatures. On this clone: What it binds is unknown.

The TCR was taken from a boy younger than two with hemimegalencephaly and intractable seizures. Sequenced here: peripheral blood, sampled at surgery.

CDR3 amino acids: CASTDRGPDQPQHF. In nucleotides, the CDR3 is TGCGCCAGCACCGACCGCGGACCCGATCAGCCCCAGCATTTT. V usage is TRBV10-2 and J usage is TRBJ1-5; D not resolved. The CDR3 is 14 amino acids. Between the trimmed V and J ends, which lost 7 bases and 5 bases, there was a span of 15 bases. CDR1 and CDR2 (germline): WSHSY, SAAADI.